Sequencing of this T cell receptor (beta chain) was carried out in a study of CDR3 diversity in severe acne. This clonotype was picked up many times. TCRdb re-analysed the PCR reads in MiXCR, keeping a single row per CDR3 protein. The sample holds 84,000 or so distinct CDR3 sequences, over 45% seen once. V gave up 4 bases and J gave up 4 bases; unmatched junction bases: 13. The CDR3 has 18 amino acids. The sequence came from a male donor in good health, serving as a control. Material for sequencing was blood. This chain uses TRBV12-3 or TRBV12-4 with TRBJ2-3, with 11 bases fitting TRBD2. The CDR3 loop reads CASSSRRVSGRAADTQYF. CDR3 nucleotides: TGTGCCAGCAGTTCCCGACGCGTTAGCGGGAGGGCCGCAGATACGCAGTATTTT.